This T cell receptor (beta chain) was sequenced during a study of CD8 T cells in ankylosing spondylitis. Whole-study results and caveats: Disease-linked clones displayed a CD8+ phenotype and appeared relatively rarely in peripheral blood. Within ankylosing spondylitis blood, a TCR beta motif made up of several highly homologous variants appeared to be characteristic. Researchers reportedly found disease-linked clones significantly enriched in matched ankylosing spondylitis synovial fluid.

This CDR3 has 14 residues. The V end was cut by 1 base, the J end by 6 bases, with 10 bases between. Each TCR beta library was made by quantitative 5'-RACE that incorporated molecular barcodes. TCRdb reprocessed the 5' RACE reads via MiXCR and lists one record per CDR3 protein. The table shows under 850,000 distinct CDR3 sequences, with about 20% occurring only once. This clonotype was observed at least ten times. Its antigen is not known. The sequence came from a male donor with ankylosing spondylitis. Sequenced sample: blood, either unsorted or a sorted T cell fraction (not recorded which). The gene calls are TRBV12-3 or TRBV12-4 and TRBJ1-5, with D unresolved. The CDR3 here is CASSLGGNGQPQHF. The CDR3 bases are TGTGCCAGCAGTTTAGGAGGGAACGGTCAGCCCCAGCATTTT.